One and the same sample provided the 18 T cell receptor beta chains below, sequenced in a study of identical twins. Using its own MiXCR run on the 5' RACE reads, TCRdb lists one record per CDR3 protein. In the table there are roughly 690,000 distinct CDR3 sequences, around 20% of which are singletons. These data were also filed under a second study, of T cells expressing NK-cell markers.

The sample was PBMCs. These receptors were collected from a woman in her late teens or twenties in good health.

This chain links TRBV6-2 or TRBV6-3 with TRBJ2-4, with D possibly called TRBD1 or TRBD2 (5 bases each). V lost 4 bases to trimming and J lost 1 base, with 17 bases between them. This CDR3 is 17 amino acids long. CDR1 and CDR2 from the germline V gene are MNHEY and SVGEGT. CDR3 nucleotides: TGTGCCAGCAGTTCTGGGACGGTGAAGGCTGCCAAAAACATTCAGTACTTC. Translating it yields CASSSGTVKAAKNIQYF.

The V and J genes are TRBV20-1 and TRBJ2-3; the match to TRBD2 covers 8 bases. The ends lost 3 bases at V and 2 bases at J; junction bases unmatched: 7. The CDR3 has 15 residues. Germline values: CDR1 DFQATT, CDR2 SNEGSKA (reference sequence). CDR3 in DNA: TGCAGTGCTAGTAGCGCGGGAGGCCACACAGATACGCAGTATTTT. It translates to CSASSAGGHTDTQYF.

V and J are TRBV6-1 and TRBJ1-1, with TRBD1 identical over 8 bases. Unmatched junction bases numbered 8, after V lost 6 bases and J lost 2 bases. This CDR3 contains 15 residues. CDR1 is MNHNS and CDR2 is SASEGT in the germline V gene. CDR3 sequence reads: CASSHWDRPNTEAFF. The CDR3 DNA is TGTGCCAGCAGCCACTGGGACAGGCCTAACACTGAAGCTTTCTTT.

In its sample, this clonotype was seen many times. The chain has TRBV14 and TRBJ2-7, with 9 bases aligning to TRBD1. The CDR3 is made up of 14 amino acids. The J segment lost 3 bases and the V segment lost 3 bases, leaving 3 bases of the junction unmatched. Germline values: CDR1 SGHDN, CDR2 FVKESK. CDR3 residues: CASSQGTGLYEQYF. CDR3 in DNA: TGTGCCAGCAGCCAGGGGACAGGGCTCTACGAGCAGTACTTC. Filled out from reference TRBV14 and TRBJ2-7, the complete variable domain reads EAGVTQFPSHSVIEKGQTVTLRCDPISGHDNLYWYRRVMGKEIKFLLHFVKESKQDESGMPNNRFLAERTGGTYSTLKVQPAELEDSGVYFCASSQGTGLYEQYFGPGTRLTVT.

The sample holds a few counts of this clonotype. The rearrangement links TRBV10-3 to TRBJ2-3; no reliable D call. CDR1 and CDR2 from the germline V gene are ENHRY and SYGVKD. Trimming stripped 4 bases from V and 2 bases from J, with 13 bases between. This CDR3 contains 15 residues. The chain's CDR3 is CAISGSLLFTDTQYF. The DNA of the CDR3 is TGTGCCATCAGTGGGTCACTTCTCTTCACAGATACGCAGTATTTT.

This sequence joins TRBV11-3 and TRBJ2-7, with TRBD1 matching 12 bases. J gave up 3 bases and V 4 bases, and 4 bases lay outside the gene matches. Looked up from germline, CDR1 is SGHNT and CDR2 is YENEEA. There are 15 residues in the CDR3. The CDR3 loop reads CASSYGTGGNYEQYF. The CDR3 region has the DNA TGTGCCAGCAGCTACGGGACAGGGGGCAACTACGAGCAGTACTTC.

The J gene is TRBJ2-7, the V gene TRBV7-9, with D uncertain. The CDR3 extends over 13 amino acids. Trimming took off 1 base at V and 2 bases at J, with 6 bases between the two ends. Germline CDR1 reads SEHNR; CDR2 reads FQNEAQ (reference sequence). CDR3 sequence reads: CASSLGVPYEQYF. CDR3 bases: TGTGCCAGCAGCTTAGGTGTGCCCTACGAGCAGTACTTC.

The chain carries TRBV18 and TRBJ1-1; 7 bases align to TRBD1. Losses at the gene ends were 2 bases for V and 4 bases for J; bases not matched to a gene: 10. The germline gives CDR1 KGHSH, CDR2 LQKENI. This CDR3 spans 16 amino acids. Written as DNA, the CDR3 is TGTGCCAGCTCACCAACTAGGGACAGAGCGGGCACTGAAGCTTTCTTT. This translates into CASSPTRDRAGTEAFF.

The sample holds a few counts of this clonotype. The chain carries TRBV9 and TRBJ2-1; TRBD2 is a possible D gene (6 bases). Germline V CDR1 and CDR2: SGDLS, YYNGEE. The CDR3 covers 11 residues. V was shortened by 3 bases and J by 10 bases, with 8 bases between the two germline ends. This CDR3 reads CASSAGREQFF. The CDR3 DNA sequence: TGTGCCAGCAGCGCTGGGAGGGAGCAGTTCTTC.

This clonotype turned up a few times. The chain links TRBV6-5 to TRBJ2-7; 10 bases match TRBD2. V trimming: 4 bases; J trimming: 6 bases; junction bases outside the gene matches: 6. The CDR3 is made up of 14 amino acids. Germline lookup yields CDR1 MNHEY and CDR2 SVGAGI. DNA for the CDR3: TGTGCCAGCAGTTTTCAGCGGGAGGGCCGCGAGCAGTACTTC. Protein product: CASSFQREGREQYF.

The J gene is TRBJ2-3, the V gene TRBV2; D remains ambiguous. Germline V gene lookup returns CDR1 SNHLY and CDR2 FYNNEI. Trimming left V 6 bases short and J 0 bases short, with 10 bases between. The CDR3 has 14 amino acids. Here the CDR3 DNA reads TGTGCCAGCAGCACTACCCTAAGCACAGATACGCAGTATTTT. Its translation: CASSTTLSTDTQYF.

In its sample, this clonotype was seen a few times. The chain employs TRBV4-3 and TRBJ2-7, with TRBD2 identical over 11 bases. CDR1 LGHNA and CDR2 YSLEER come from the germline V gene. The CDR3 is 14 residues long. Unmatched junction bases numbered 2, after V lost 1 base and J lost 6 bases. This chain's CDR3 is CASSQVGTSGEQYF. CDR3 DNA: TGCGCCAGCAGCCAAGTTGGGACTAGCGGCGAGCAGTACTTC.

This clonotype was observed at least ten times. CDR3 region: CRVRTGSYEQFF. Here the CDR3 DNA reads TGCAGGGTCAGGACAGGGTCATATGAGCAGTTCTTC. The gene calls are TRBV20-1 and TRBJ2-1, with TRBD1 matching over 8 bases. This CDR3 comprises 12 residues. From germline, CDR1 is DFQATT and CDR2 SNEGSKA (reference sequence).

This clonotype was counted ten times or more. The V gene is TRBV10-2, the J gene TRBJ2-3; D uncertain. CDR3 length: 10 residues. From germline, CDR1 is WSHSY and CDR2 SAAADI. Trimming cost V 6 bases and J 5 bases, with 3 bases left between them. The CDR3 reads CASRLDTQYF. The DNA of the CDR3 is TGCGCCAGCAGGCTAGATACGCAGTATTTT.

The sample holds one count of this clonotype. The chain uses TRBV3-1 and TRBJ2-7, with D unclear. The CDR3 consists of 14 residues. Germline V lookup: CDR1 LGHDT, CDR2 YNNKEL (reference sequence). Trimming shortened V by 2 bases and J by 1 base, and 9 bases separated the two germline ends. The CDR3 nucleotides read TGTGCCAGCAGCCAATTCGACCTATCCTACGAGCAGTACTTC. Translated, it gives CASSQFDLSYEQYF.

In its sample, this clonotype was seen a few times. This chain joins TRBV20-1 and TRBJ2-1; D might be TRBD2 (6 bases). The CDR3 loop spans 12 amino acids. Germline CDR1 and CDR2: DFQATT and SNEGSKA (reference sequence). Deletions cut 5 bases from V and 4 bases from J, with 9 bases between. CDR3 bases: TGCAGTGCTTGGAGCGGGTACAATGAGCAGTTCTTC. This codes for CSAWSGYNEQFF.

The V call is TRBV28, the J call TRBJ2-1; no definite D call. Germline values: CDR1 MDHEN, CDR2 SYDVKM. CDR3 length: 15 amino acids. V gave up 10 bases and J gave up 0 bases, with 16 bases separating them. The chain's CDR3 is CATTTGPRSYNEQFF. In nucleotides, the CDR3 is TGTGCCACTACGACCGGGCCCCGCTCCTACAATGAGCAGTTCTTC.

This clonotype showed up just a few times. The chain employs TRBV15 and TRBJ2-7, with a tentative D call TRBD2 (5 bases). Germline V gene lookup returns CDR1 LNHNV and CDR2 YYDKDF (reference sequence). This CDR3 is built from 15 residues. V gave up 0 bases and J gave up 1 base, with 10 bases separating them. The CDR3 loop reads CATSRETGSSYEQYF. DNA for the CDR3: TGTGCCACCAGCAGAGAGACGGGGTCGTCCTACGAGCAGTACTTC.